This TCR beta chain derives from a study of shared clonotypes between healthy human individuals. Study-level points and caveats: Unshared clonotypes carried lower generation probabilities than those common to all four donors. As a rule, naive subsets had a larger estimated richness than memory subsets.

The CDR3 contains 11 residues. V was clipped by 6 bases and J by 4 bases, with 6 bases between them. Looked up from germline, CDR1 is MNHEY and CDR2 is SVGAGI. A note on this clone: Its antigen is currently unknown. The same CDR3 is also encoded by other DNA sequences in this sample.

Libraries were prepared by immunoSEQ multiplex PCR; TCRdb keeps only in-frame clonotypes and omits some of them. Among roughly 2.5 million clones listed, around nine tenths were seen once. This TCR derives from a young man in good health. The sequenced sample was naive CD4+ T cells sorted from blood. Subset denoted: CD45RA+ positively selected. The chain uses TRBV6-5 and TRBJ1-1; tentative D call: TRBD1 (5 bases). DNA for the CDR3: TGTGCCAGCAGGCAGGGCACTGAAGCTTTCTTT. This gives the protein CASRQGTEAFF.